One and the same sample provided the 8 T cell receptor beta chains below, sequenced in a study of STAT5B mutations in CD4+ large granular lymphocyte leukemia. TCRdb's copy holds only in-frame clones and misses some; the assay was immunoSEQ multiplex PCR. The sample holds 25,000 to 35,000 clones, roughly 77% seen once. The sequenced sample was CD4+ T cells from blood buffy coats. These TCRs come from a human donor in good health.

The chain has TRBV5-4 and TRBJ2-3, with 7 nucleotides matching TRBD1. CDR1 SGHNT and CDR2 YYREEE come from the germline V gene (reference sequence). V dropped 2 bases and J dropped 2; count of bases not matched to a gene: 8. CDR3 length equals 16 residues. The CDR3 region is CASSFPRTGYTDTQYF. The CDR3, as DNA: TGTGCCAGCAGCTTCCCCAGGACAGGTTACACAGATACGCAGTATTTT.

This clone was observed a few times. CDR3 in DNA: TGTGCCAGCAGCTTGGTGGGGCAGGGGGCCTACGAGCAGTACTTC. Protein: CASSLVGQGAYEQYF. V usage is TRBV5-4 and J usage is TRBJ2-7, with 7 bases that match TRBD1. V dropped 0 bases and J dropped 2; count of bases not matched to a gene: 5. Germline V gene data show CDR1 as SGHNT and CDR2 as YYREEE (reference sequence). The CDR3 is 15 residues long.

The chain employs TRBV19 and TRBJ1-6; 9 bases are shared with TRBD1. Germline lookup yields CDR1 LNHDA and CDR2 SQIVND (reference sequence). The CDR3 runs to 14 residues. With V trimmed by 3 bases and J by 7 bases, 1 base remained unmatched. The CDR3 DNA follows: TGTGCCAGTAGTATCGGACAGGGGAATTCACCCCTCCACTTT. It is translated as CASSIGQGNSPLHF.

The chain carries TRBV28 and TRBJ1-5; no reliable D call. From germline, CDR1 is MDHEN and CDR2 SYDVKM. The V end was cut by 3 bases, the J end by 6 bases, with 6 bases between. The CDR3 totals 12 residues. CDR3 sequence reads: CASSLSGQPQHF. The CDR3 region has the DNA TGTGCCAGCAGTTTGTCGGGTCAGCCCCAGCATTTT.

This clone came up a few times. The chain uses TRBV7-9 and TRBJ2-7, with 7 bases matching TRBD1. V was clipped by 10 bases and J by 3 bases; unmatched bases: 12. This CDR3 has 14 residues. CDR1 is SEHNR, CDR2 FQNEAQ, per germline (reference sequence). The CDR3 region has the DNA TGTGCCACCCTACAGGGAACAGGGGTCTACGAGCAGTACTTC. Translated: CATLQGTGVYEQYF.

V and J are TRBV9 and TRBJ1-2; D gene unclear. With 1 base removed from V and 6 bases from J, the gap between germline ends came to 10 bases. The V gene's germline CDR1 is SGDLS and CDR2 YYNGEE. The CDR3 covers 13 residues. This CDR3 reads CASSVRGRDGYTF. CDR3 nucleotide sequence: TGTGCCAGCAGCGTACGAGGGCGCGATGGCTACACCTTC.

This chain links TRBV6-4 with TRBJ1-5, with D possibly being TRBD1 (6 bases). Germline V gene lookup returns CDR1 MRHNA and CDR2 SNTAGT. The V end was cut by 6 bases, the J end by 6 bases, with 15 bases between. The CDR3 spans 14 residues. CDR3 DNA sequence: TGTGCCAGCAGCCCCAGGGGAGGTGGTCAGCCCCAGCATTTT. This sequence encodes CASSPRGGGQPQHF.

This sequence joins TRBV6-5 and TRBJ2-1; 7 positions agree with TRBD2. The CDR3 runs to 15 residues. The ends lost 4 bases at V and 0 bases at J; junction bases unmatched: 3. Germline CDR1 MNHEY, CDR2 SVGAGI. The DNA for the CDR3 is TGTGCCAGCAGTTCCGGGGGGACCTCCTACAATGAGCAGTTCTTC. Protein: CASSSGGTSYNEQFF.